The entry below describes one TCR beta chain. Its target is not known. This sample was taken from a study of T cell responses to AZD1222 COVID-19 vaccine. The germline V gene has CDR1 SGHDT and CDR2 YYEEEE. Germline trimming cut 6 bases from V and 6 bases from J; bases unmatched to any gene: 11. This CDR3 spans 14 amino acids. Produced via immunoSEQ multiplex PCR; TCRdb's table is partial and in-frame only. Among about 150,000 clones listed, 70% to 90% were seen once. Study-level points and caveats: Dominant at 160-218 and 743-854, vaccine-associated CD4 TCRs also spanned spike. Most donors were white British, females outnumbered males, and clonal diversity was possibly underestimated. Reports indicate that nearly half of spike-specific TCRs are directed at unmutated variant regions. Two AZD1222 doses significantly raised spike-specific TCR breadth and depth over controls.

The chain couples TRBV5-6 to TRBJ1-2; TRBD1 matches 7 bases. The TCR sequence derives from an adult in good health. Sequenced material: peripheral blood, taken on day 0 of MenACWY control vaccination. CDR3: CASTRGTETHGYTF. The CDR3, as DNA: TGTGCCAGCACCCGCGGGACAGAAACGCATGGCTACACCTTC. The whole variable domain, filled in from reference TRBV5-6 and TRBJ1-2, reads DAGVTQSPTHLIKTRGQQVTLRCSPKSGHDTVSWYQQALGQGPQFIFQYYEEEERQRGNFPDRFSGHQFPNYSSELNVNALLLGDSALYLCASTRGTETHGYTFGSGTRLTVV.